The rows below give T cell receptor beta chains drawn from one sample of a study of chemoradiotherapy in HPV16-positive cancers. Method: immunoSEQ multiplex PCR; TCRdb's copy keeps in-frame clones and lacks some. Of tens of thousands of clones listed, around 88% are singletons. Sequenced here: blood, sampled from a patient who underwent chemoradiotherapy. The receptors shown here come from a human donor with HPV-associated anogenital cancer. CDR3s include the opening cysteine and the closing phenylalanine or tryptophan. The order of the fields is clone size, D gene, V gene, J gene, CDR3 DNA, CDR3 protein. A D gene is named only where the DNA matches it firmly. The size of a clone is reported for some rows only, either as once, few or many, or as a class for expanded clones.

>-|-|TRBV5-4|TRBJ1-2
TGTGCCAGCAGCTGGGGGACGGAAGTCTATGGCTACACCTTC
CASSWGTEVYGYTF
>-|TRBD1|TRBV27|TRBJ2-5
TGTGCCAGCAGTTTACGAAGGGGGCAACTCGAGACCCAGTACTTC
CASSLRRGQLETQYF
>-|-|TRBV5-1|TRBJ1-2
TGTGCCAGCAGCTTGGAGGGGCTTTATATCGATGGCTACACCTTC
CASSLEGLYIDGYTF
>-|TRBD1|TRBV10-3|TRBJ1-2
TGTGCCATCAGTGACTCGGGGGGTTCAGGGGGCTACTATGGCTACACCTTC
CAISDSGGSGGYYGYTF
>-|-|TRBV19|TRBJ2-1
TGTGCCAGTAGTATAGGGGGGACATCCTACAATGAGCAGTTCTTC
CASSIGGTSYNEQFF
>-|-|TRBV19|TRBJ2-3
TGTGCCAGTAGCGGGGGACGAACGGATACGCAGTATTTT
CASSGGRTDTQYF
>-|TRBD1|TRBV14|TRBJ2-7
TGTGCCAGCAGCACCGGGACAGGCTTCTCCTACGAGCAGTACTTC
CASSTGTGFSYEQYF
>-|-|TRBV29-1|TRBJ1-2
TGCAGCGTTGATGTTTCGGCAGGGGTTGGCTACACCTTC
CSVDVSAGVGYTF
>-|-|TRBV21-1|TRBJ1-2
TGTGCCAGCGAACTTAGGGGGACTCACTATGGCTACACCTTC
CASELRGTHYGYTF
>-|TRBD1|TRBV5-5|TRBJ1-4
TGTGCCAGCAGCTTGGTTTTGGGACAGGGTAATGAAAAACTGTTTTTT
CASSLVLGQGNEKLFF
>-|-|TRBV7-6|TRBJ2-7
TGTGCCAGCAGCTTAGTGCGCCTATCTTATTACGAGCAGTACTTC
CASSLVRLSYYEQYF
>-|TRBD1|TRBV11-2|TRBJ2-5
TGTGCCAGCAGCACAACCGGGACAGGAATAGAGACCCAGTACTTC
CASSTTGTGIETQYF
>few|TRBD2|TRBV15|TRBJ2-1
TGTGCCACCCGTACTAGCGGGAGTATCGATGAGCAGTTCTTC
CATRTSGSIDEQFF
>-|-|TRBV5-1|TRBJ1-1
TGCGCCAGCAGACCTACGACAGGGAACACTGAAGCTTTCTTT
CASRPTTGNTEAFF
>few|TRBD2|TRBV11-1|TRBJ2-1
TGTGCCAGCAGCTCAAGGGGACTAGCGGGAGGGCCGAAGTTCTTC
CASSSRGLAGGPKFF
>-|-|TRBV20-1|TRBJ1-2
TGCAGTGCTAGAGAGATTGGCTACACCTTC
CSAREIGYTF
>-|-|TRBV5-7|TRBJ2-5
TGTGCCAGCAACCAAAGGGGAGAGACCCAGTACTTC
CASNQRGETQYF
>-|-|TRBV7-2|TRBJ2-5
TGTGCCAGCAGCTTGCGACCGAAGGAGACCCAGTACTTC
CASSLRPKETQYF
>-|-|TRBV19|TRBJ1-6
TGTGCCAGTAGTATAATCTCCTATAATTCACCCCTCCACTTT
CASSIISYNSPLHF
>-|-|TRBV7-9|TRBJ2-2
TGTGCCAGCAGCGAACAGGGAAGTCGCACCGGGGAGCTGTTTTTT
CASSEQGSRTGELFF
>-|-|TRBV5-6|TRBJ2-2
TGTGCCAGCAGCAGCGCCGGGATCTACACCGGGGAGCTGTTTTTT
CASSSAGIYTGELFF
>-|TRBD2|TRBV5-6|TRBJ2-5
TGTGCCAGCAGCTTGGGGCTAGCGGGGATGGAGACCCAGTACTTC
CASSLGLAGMETQYF
>-|-|TRBV5-5|TRBJ2-3
TGTGCCAGCAGCCATTTTGGAGATACGCAGTATTTT
CASSHFGDTQYF
>-|-|TRBV25-1|TRBJ1-1
TGTGCCAGCAGTGAACTGGAATTCACTGAAGCTTTCTTT
CASSELEFTEAFF
>-|-|TRBV2|TRBJ1-4
TGTGCCAGCAGTGATAACAGGGTTGGGTCGTTGAGCGAAAAACTGTTTTTT
CASSDNRVGSLSEKLFF
>-|-|TRBV6-5|TRBJ2-7
TGTGCCAGCAGCCCCAACGAAATTTACGAGCAGTACTTC
CASSPNEIYEQYF
>-|TRBD1|TRBV6-6|TRBJ2-1
TGTGCCAGCAGCCCAACTTTGACAGGGCATGACAATGAGCAGTTCTTC
CASSPTLTGHDNEQFF
>-|-|TRBV6-1|TRBJ2-7
TGTGCCAGCACACCGGGGAACTACGAGCAGTACTTC
CASTPGNYEQYF
>-|-|TRBV5-4|TRBJ2-2
TGTGCCAGCAGCTTGTGGTTATCCACCGGGGAGCTGTTTTTT
CASSLWLSTGELFF